This T cell receptor beta chain was identified during a study of blood T cell repertoires in COVID-19. On the study more broadly: Both acute and convalescent COVID-19 samples were obtained from the United States, Italy and Spain.

How the authors handled the data: Reference gene primer amplification in the assay estimated nucleated cell counts. Profiling relied on immunoSEQ multiplex PCR, and the TCRdb table lists in-frame clones only, not all of them. V, J and clone size were drawn from that table, and D and trimming were deduced from the DNA. The repertoire holds 300,000 to 500,000 clones, over 75% seen once, with more than 0.9% in the top ten. V was pared by 3 bases and J by 0 bases, with 15 bases between. The germline CDR1 and CDR2 sequences are SGHVS and FNYEAQ. The CDR3 totals 17 residues. The sequence came from a woman under 40 with acute COVID-19. This rearrangement joins TRBV7-6 to TRBJ2-1; D not certain. Sample: PBMCs or T cells enriched from blood (not recorded which). The CDR3 coding sequence is TGTGCCAGCAGCTTTAATACCTGGGCGAGCTCCTACAATGAGCAGTTCTTC. Amino acids: CASSFNTWASSYNEQFF.